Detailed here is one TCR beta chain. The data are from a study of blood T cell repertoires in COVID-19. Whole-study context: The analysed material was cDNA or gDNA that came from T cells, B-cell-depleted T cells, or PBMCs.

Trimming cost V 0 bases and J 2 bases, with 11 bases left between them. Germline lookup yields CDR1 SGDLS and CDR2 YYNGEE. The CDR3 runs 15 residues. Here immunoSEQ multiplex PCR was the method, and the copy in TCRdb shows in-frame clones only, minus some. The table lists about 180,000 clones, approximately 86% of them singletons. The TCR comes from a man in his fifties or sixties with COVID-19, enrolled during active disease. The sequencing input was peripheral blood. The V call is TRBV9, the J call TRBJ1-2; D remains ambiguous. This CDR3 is CASSVASEANYGYTF. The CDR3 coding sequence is TGTGCCAGCAGCGTAGCAAGTGAAGCGAACTATGGCTACACCTTC.